This is a list of T cell receptor beta chains from one sample in a study of blood T cell repertoires in COVID-19. Here immunoSEQ multiplex PCR was the method, and the copy in TCRdb shows in-frame clones only, minus some. Of fewer than 250,000 clones detected, around 82% appear once; the ten largest clones hold approximately 3.8%. Sequenced: PBMCs or T cells enriched from blood (not recorded which). The receptors stem from a middle-aged woman who had been exposed to COVID-19. Each CDR3 is given with its conserved first and last residue. A D gene is named only where the DNA matches it firmly. Clone sizes are given selectively: once, few, many, or a class where the clone is expanded.

j_gene: TRBJ1-1
len: 17
d_gene: TRBD1
abundance: -
v_gene: TRBV7-9
CDR3aa: CASSLPRDRGRNTEAFF
CDR3nt: TGTGCCAGCAGCTTACCCCGGGACAGGGGCCGGAACACTGAAGCTTTCTTT

j_gene: TRBJ2-5
len: 12
d_gene: -
abundance: once
v_gene: TRBV18
CDR3aa: CASSPFGETQYF
CDR3nt: TGTGCCAGCTCACCCTTCGGGGAGACCCAGTACTTC

j_gene: TRBJ2-5
len: 12
d_gene: -
abundance: -
v_gene: TRBV11-2
CDR3aa: CASSLDQATQYF
CDR3nt: TGTGCCAGCAGCTTAGATCAGGCTACCCAGTACTTC

j_gene: TRBJ1-5
len: 13
d_gene: -
abundance: -
v_gene: TRBV18
CDR3aa: CASSPERNQPQHF
CDR3nt: TGTGCCAGCTCACCAGAGAGGAATCAGCCCCAGCATTTT

j_gene: TRBJ2-7
len: 15
d_gene: TRBD1
abundance: -
v_gene: TRBV6-5
CDR3aa: CASSHNRDRDHEQYF
CDR3nt: TGTGCCAGCAGTCACAACCGGGACAGGGACCACGAGCAGTACTTC

j_gene: TRBJ2-3
len: 17
d_gene: TRBD2
abundance: -
v_gene: TRBV3-1/TRBV3-2
CDR3aa: CASSQVGRGTVTDTQYF
CDR3nt: TGTGCCAGCAGCCAAGTCGGGCGGGGGACGGTGACAGATACGCAGTATTTT

j_gene: TRBJ2-6
len: 16
d_gene: -
abundance: -
v_gene: TRBV4-2
CDR3aa: CASSQDWRAGANVLTF
CDR3nt: TGTGCCAGCAGCCAAGATTGGAGGGCTGGGGCCAACGTCCTGACTTTC

j_gene: TRBJ1-2
len: 14
d_gene: -
abundance: -
v_gene: TRBV25-1
CDR3aa: CASSSGFRGYGYTF
CDR3nt: TGTGCCAGCAGTTCGGGCTTTCGGGGCTATGGCTACACCTTC

j_gene: TRBJ1-2
len: 12
d_gene: -
abundance: -
v_gene: TRBV6-5
CDR3aa: CASSYRGAGYTF
CDR3nt: TGTGCCAGCAGTTATCGGGGAGCCGGCTACACCTTC

j_gene: TRBJ1-1
len: 14
d_gene: TRBD1
abundance: -
v_gene: TRBV28
CDR3aa: CASSLPRTGTEAFF
CDR3nt: TGTGCCAGCAGTTTACCCCGGACAGGGACTGAAGCTTTCTTT

j_gene: TRBJ1-2
len: 13
d_gene: -
abundance: -
v_gene: TRBV12-3/TRBV12-4
CDR3aa: CASTTTGGYGYTF
CDR3nt: TGTGCCAGCACCACAACCGGGGGCTATGGCTACACCTTC